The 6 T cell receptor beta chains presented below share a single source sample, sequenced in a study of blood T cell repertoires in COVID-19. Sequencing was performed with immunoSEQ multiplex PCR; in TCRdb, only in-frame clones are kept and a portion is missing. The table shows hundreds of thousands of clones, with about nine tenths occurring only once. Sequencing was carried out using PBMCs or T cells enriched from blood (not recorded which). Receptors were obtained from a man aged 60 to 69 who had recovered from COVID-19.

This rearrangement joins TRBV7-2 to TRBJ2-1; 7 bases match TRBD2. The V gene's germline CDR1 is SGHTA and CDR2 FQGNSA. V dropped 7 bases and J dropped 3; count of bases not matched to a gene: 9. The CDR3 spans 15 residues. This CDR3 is CASKKSAGDYNEQFF. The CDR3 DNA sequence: TGTGCCAGCAAGAAGTCGGCGGGAGACTACAATGAGCAGTTCTTC.

In DNA form, the CDR3 reads TGTGCCAGCTCACCTAAGGGAGTATATGGCTACACCTTC. Protein product: CASSPKGVYGYTF. The chain is built from TRBV6-5 and TRBJ1-2, with unresolved D. V gave up 8 bases and J gave up 5 bases, with 15 bases separating them. Germline V gene sequence: CDR1 MNHEY, CDR2 SVGAGI. This CDR3 contains 13 residues.

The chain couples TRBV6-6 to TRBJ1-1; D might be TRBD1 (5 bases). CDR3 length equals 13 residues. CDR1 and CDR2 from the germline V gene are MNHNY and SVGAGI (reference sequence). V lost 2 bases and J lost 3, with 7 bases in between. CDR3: CASSYVRDTEAFF. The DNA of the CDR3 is TGTGCCAGCAGTTACGTCAGGGACACTGAAGCTTTCTTT.

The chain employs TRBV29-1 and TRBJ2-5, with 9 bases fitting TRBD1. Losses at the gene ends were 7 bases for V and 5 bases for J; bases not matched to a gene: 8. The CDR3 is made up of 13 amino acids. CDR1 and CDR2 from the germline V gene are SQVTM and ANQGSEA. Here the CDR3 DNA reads TGCAGCGCTACAGGGGGCGGGTGGGAGACCCAGTACTTC. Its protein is CSATGGGWETQYF.

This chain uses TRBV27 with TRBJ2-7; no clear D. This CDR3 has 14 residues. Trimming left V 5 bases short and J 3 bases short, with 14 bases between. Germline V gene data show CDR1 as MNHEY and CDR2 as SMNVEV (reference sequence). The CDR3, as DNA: TGTGCCAGCAGTAAGTTAAATAACTACTACGAGCAGTACTTC. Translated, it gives CASSKLNNYYEQYF.

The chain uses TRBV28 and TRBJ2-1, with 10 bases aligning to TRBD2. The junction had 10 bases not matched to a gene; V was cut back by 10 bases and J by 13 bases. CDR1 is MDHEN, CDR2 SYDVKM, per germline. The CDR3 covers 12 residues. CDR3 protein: CATLELAGAQFF. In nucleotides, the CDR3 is TGTGCCACCCTGGAGCTAGCGGGAGCTCAGTTCTTC.